Included here is one TCR beta chain sequence, with context. This specimen comes from a study of blood T cell repertoires in COVID-19. Study summary: Sites in the United States, Italy and Spain provided acute and convalescent COVID-19 samples. The cDNA or gDNA used as material had been derived from T cells, B-cell-depleted T cells, or PBMCs.

V lost 0 bases to trimming and J lost 4 bases, with 9 bases between them. CDR3 length equals 14 residues. The germline V gene encodes CDR1 GTSNPN and CDR2 SVGIG (reference sequence). This table comes from immunoSEQ multiplex PCR, and its TCRdb copy is limited to in-frame clones, with some not included. The data contain about 400,000 clones, 80% to 90% of them singletons. The chain combines TRBV30 with TRBJ2-2; D is uncertain. The sequence was obtained from a man aged 35 to 55 with acute or convalescent COVID-19. The sequenced sample consisted of peripheral blood. CDR3 coding DNA: TGTGCCTGGAGTGTAGGAGTGAGCACCGGGGAGCTGTTTTTT. Translated: CAWSVGVSTGELFF.